What follows describes a single TCR beta chain. Its antigen is currently unknown. The junction differs from germline at one of its ends, possibly a read error. This entry belongs to a study of OX40 agonist ivuxolimab in advanced cancers. Study conclusions and caveats: Expanded clones were, on average, more numerous among CD8+ T cells than CD4+.

CDR3 length: 11 amino acids. CDR1 is LGHNA and CDR2 is YSLEER in the germline V gene. The data were produced by immunoSEQ multiplex PCR, yet TCRdb's version contains in-frame clones alone and is incomplete. This table holds about 23,000 clones, approximately 80% found once. A history of autoimmune disease or systemic immunosuppression excluded patients. On cycle 4 day 1 and cycle 7 day 1, as well as at baseline, blood was sampled. The chain carries TRBV4-3 and TRBJ2-5; D possibly corresponds to TRBD1 (6 bases). The sequencing used CD4+ or CD8+ T cells sorted from blood, collected in a trial of the OX40 agonist ivuxolimab. The clonotype originates from an adult with an advanced solid tumor such as melanoma, head and neck, liver or kidney cancer. CDR3 in DNA: TGCGCCAGCAGACAGGGCGAGTGGTTAGACTTC. This translates into CASRQGEWLDF.